This T cell receptor (beta chain) was sequenced in a study of blood T cells in healthy people across ages. On the study more broadly: Template switching recovered approximately one barcoded beta molecule for every two T cells. Regarding the study as a whole: When set beside aged donors, long-lived donors presented more naive CD4+ cells and higher diversity.

Germline V gene sequence: CDR1 MNHEY, CDR2 SVGAGI. The trim removed 6 bases at V and 4 bases at J, leaving 5 bases unmatched. This CDR3 is built from 15 residues. Comments on this clonotype: Its specificity is not known.

The total RNA that was extracted per sample amounted to at least 5.5 micrograms. A second PCR of 7 to 11 cycles used a sample-barcoded 5' primer and a J-beta primer mix. TCRdb independently ran MiXCR on the 5' RACE reads; one entry per CDR3 protein. The repertoire holds more than 650,000 distinct CDR3 sequences, about 53% seen once, with approximately 41% in the top ten. The sample consisted of blood. This chain joins TRBV6-5 and TRBJ2-1; 11 bases align to TRBD2. This sequence was found in an elderly man in good health. The CDR3 bases are TGTGCCAGCAGAATAGCGGGAGGGGCGTACAATGAGCAGTTCTTC. Amino acid sequence: CASRIAGGAYNEQFF.